The sequence of this T cell receptor (beta chain) was determined in a study of blood T cell repertoires in COVID-19. At the level of the study: T cells, B-cell-depleted T cells, or PBMCs supplied cDNA or gDNA.

Produced via immunoSEQ multiplex PCR; TCRdb's table is partial and in-frame only. This sample has about 250,000 clones, with roughly 90% found just once. From germline, CDR1 is LGHDT and CDR2 YNNKEL (reference sequence). The CDR3 runs to 15 residues. The junction had 3 bases not matched to a gene; V was cut back by 2 bases and J by 4 bases. This clone was recorded once. Sample: PBMCs or T cells enriched from blood (not recorded which). The chain couples TRBV3-1 (or the pseudogene TRBV3-2) to TRBJ2-1; TRBD2 matches 9 bases. The receptor was derived from a woman in her twenties or thirties with acute COVID-19. Here the CDR3 DNA reads TGTGCCAGCAGCCAACAAGCGGGGGGTTACAATGAGCAGTTCTTC. This translates into CASSQQAGGYNEQFF.